The sequence of this TCR beta chain was determined in a study of Graves' ophthalmopathy and Graves' hyperthyroidism. Study results and caveats: Blood repertoires reportedly contained most expanded thyroid clonotypes above 0.001 frequency. The model flagged ophthalmopathy progression at roughly 70% sensitivity and 72% to 75% specificity.

Amplification of the TCR beta CDR3 regions used RNA transcripts (as template). The first-round RT-PCR employed HTBI primers together with the Qiagen OneStep RT-PCR kit. A multiplex PCR was then performed as the second round. TCRdb re-analysed the multiplex PCR reads in MiXCR, keeping a single row per CDR3 protein. The sample has about 210,000 distinct CDR3 sequences, 25% to 35% seen once. The CDR3 length is 14 residues. V shed 6 bases and J shed 4 bases, with 15 bases lying between them. In this sample, this clonotype turned up many times. The antigen remains undetermined. Diagnosis used clinical symptoms, serum thyroxine, TRAb, thyroid ultrasound and orbital computed tomography. Fresh peripheral blood, 10 ml, was the PBMC source.

The chain recombines TRBV12-3 or TRBV12-4 with TRBJ1-2; tentatively, D is TRBD1 (5 bases). The source material was peripheral blood. The source of this sequence is a man in his fifties or sixties with Graves' ophthalmopathy. The DNA for the CDR3 is TGTGCCAGCAGCCTCGGGGACGGTATCTATGGCTACACCTTC. Amino acid sequence: CASSLGDGIYGYTF.